These 21 T cell receptor beta chains were all obtained from the same sample, sequenced in a study of CD8 T cells in ankylosing spondylitis. From the 5' RACE reads, TCRdb called clonotypes with MiXCR, one entry per CDR3 protein. The data contain 250,000 to 300,000 distinct CDR3 sequences, 20% of them singletons. The sequencing sample was made of blood, either unsorted or a sorted T cell fraction (not recorded which). The receptors derive from a male donor with ankylosing spondylitis or in good health (not recorded which).

This clonotype was seen more than once but under ten times. The rearrangement joins TRBV10-1 to TRBJ2-1; 11 bases agree with TRBD1. This CDR3 has 14 amino acids. CDR1 and CDR2 from the germline V gene are WNHNN and SYGVQD (reference sequence). V trimming: 6 bases; J trimming: 9 bases; junction bases outside the gene matches: 7. CDR3 sequence reads: CASRAGTGGGEQFF. The CDR3 DNA reads TGCGCCAGCAGAGCCGGGACAGGGGGAGGTGAGCAGTTCTTC.

This clonotype was observed a few times. The CDR3, as DNA: TGCAGTGCTACCACAGGGACAGGATGGATTCAGTACTTC. Translating it yields CSATTGTGWIQYF. V is TRBV20-1 and J is TRBJ2-4, with TRBD1 matching over 8 bases. Unmatched junction bases numbered 9, after V lost 4 bases and J lost 10 bases. Germline CDR1 is DFQATT and CDR2 is SNEGSKA (reference sequence). The CDR3 totals 13 residues.

This clonotype has a handful of counts. The gene calls are TRBV27 and TRBJ2-3, with 7 bases that match TRBD2. Per the germline V gene, CDR1 is MNHEY and CDR2 is SMNVEV (reference sequence). The CDR3 runs to 17 residues. The V segment lost 2 bases and the J segment 0 bases; nucleotides outside the gene matches: 8. This CDR3 is CASSLRTIGRSTDTQYF. The CDR3, as DNA: TGTGCCAGCAGTTTAAGGACTATCGGGAGGAGCACAGATACGCAGTATTTT.

This chain links TRBV5-1 with TRBJ1-1; 8 nucleotides align to TRBD1. The germline V gene encodes CDR1 SGHRS and CDR2 YFSETQ. J gave up 0 bases and V 3 bases, and 4 bases lay outside the gene matches. The CDR3 consists of 15 residues. The CDR3 DNA is TGCGCCAGCAGCTGGGGGACAGGTTTGAACACTGAAGCTTTCTTT. As protein: CASSWGTGLNTEAFF.

This clonotype was seen a handful of times. The chain links TRBV29-1 to TRBJ2-5, with 7 nucleotides matching TRBD1. The V and J ends lost 4 bases and 3 bases, in that order; junction bases with no gene match: 5. Germline CDR1 is SQVTM and CDR2 is ANQGSEA. CDR3 length: 13 amino acids. In DNA, the CDR3 is TGCAGCGTTGCCCCGACAGGGAAAGAGACCCAGTACTTC. Its translation: CSVAPTGKETQYF. Complete variable domain (other parts from reference TRBV29-1 and TRBJ2-5): SAVISQKPSRDICQRGTSLTIQCQVDSQVTMMFWYRQQPGQSLTLIATANQGSEATYESGFVIDKFPISRPNLTFSTLTVSNMSPEDSSIYLCSVAPTGKETQYFGPGTRLLVL.

This sequence joins TRBV3-1 and TRBJ2-3; no definite D call. Trimming took 0 bases from V and 6 from J, leaving 13 bases between them. The CDR3 sequence is 15 residues long. Germline V gene data show CDR1 as LGHDT and CDR2 as YNNKEL (reference sequence). This CDR3 is CASSQDSYREDTQYF. The CDR3 region has the DNA TGTGCCAGCAGCCAAGATTCCTACCGTGAGGATACGCAGTATTTT.

The CDR3 DNA reads as TGCAGCGTTGGCGGCACCGGTACTGATGATACGCAGTATTTT. Translation: CSVGGTGTDDTQYF. The V gene is TRBV29-1, the J gene TRBJ2-3; D gene unclear. Per the germline V gene, CDR1 is SQVTM and CDR2 is ANQGSEA. CDR3 length: 14 residues. V was shortened by 4 bases and J by 6 bases, with 17 bases between the two germline ends.

The chain recombines TRBV28 with TRBJ2-1; perhaps TRBD1 as D (5 bases). Germline CDR1 and CDR2: MDHEN and SYDVKM. This CDR3 has 14 residues. Trimming left V 5 bases short and J 4 bases short, with 12 bases between. The CDR3 DNA is TGTGCCAGCAGTCCCCTAGACAGTTACAATGAGCAGTTCTTC. Its translation: CASSPLDSYNEQFF.

The rearrangement uses TRBV5-1 and TRBJ2-7; D possibly uses TRBD1 or TRBD2 (5 bases each). From germline, CDR1 is SGHRS and CDR2 YFSETQ. The CDR3 length is 14 residues. Trimming stripped 0 bases from V and 6 bases from J, with 13 bases between. In DNA form, the CDR3 reads TGCGCCAGCAGCTTGGGGGGCGTAGAGGGCGAGCAGTACGTC. It translates to CASSLGGVEGEQYV.

The chain employs TRBV5-6 and TRBJ1-2, with no clear D. Trimming removed 4 bases at V and 8 bases at J, with 12 bases between. Germline lookup yields CDR1 SGHDT and CDR2 YYEEEE. The CDR3 extends over 12 amino acids. DNA for the CDR3: TGTGCCAGCAGCCAGAACAACGGGGGCTACACCTTC. This encodes CASSQNNGGYTF.

This clonotype appeared many times. This chain uses TRBV29-1 with TRBJ1-1; a weak D match, TRBD1 (6 bases). This CDR3 has 12 residues. CDR1 and CDR2 (germline): SQVTM, ANQGSEA. The V end lost 3 bases, the J end lost 6 bases, and 11 bases lay between the germline ends. The CDR3 coding sequence is TGCAGCGTTGACCGCAGGGGCGCTGAAGCTTTCTTT. It encodes CSVDRRGAEAFF.

The table lists this clonotype with a count of one. The chain employs TRBV5-6 and TRBJ2-5; 8 bases match TRBD1. The CDR3 is 15 amino acids. CDR1 and CDR2 (germline): SGHDT, YYEEEE. The trim removed 0 bases at V and 2 bases at J, leaving 3 bases unmatched. The CDR3 DNA reads as TGTGCCAGCAGCTTGGGTGGGACAGGTCAAGAGACCCAGTACTTC. Its protein product is CASSLGGTGQETQYF.

The chain recombines TRBV12-3 or TRBV12-4 with TRBJ2-5; D is uncertain. This CDR3 has 16 residues. V lost 2 bases and J lost 0, with 13 bases in between. In nucleotides, the CDR3 is TGTGCCAGCAGTTTACCTTGGTCTACGAACCAAGAGACCCAGTACTTC. This codes for CASSLPWSTNQETQYF.

This clonotype was picked up a small number of times. The genes are TRBV12-3 or TRBV12-4 and TRBJ2-1; maybe TRBD2 (5 bases). V shed 2 bases and J shed 8 bases, with 13 bases lying between them. CDR3 length equals 14 residues. The CDR3 region is CASSLLESEDEQFF. The CDR3 DNA is TGTGCCAGCAGTTTACTAGAGTCGGAGGATGAGCAGTTCTTC.

This clonotype was detected once. CDR3 sequence reads: CASRPPGTGGYGYTF. DNA of the CDR3: TGTGCCAGCAGGCCCCCTGGGACAGGGGGCTATGGCTACACCTTC. The rearrangement joins TRBV12-3 or TRBV12-4 to TRBJ1-2, with 11 bases aligning to TRBD1. The CDR3 has 15 amino acids. Trimming removed 6 bases from V and 4 bases from J; junction bases left unmatched: 7.

This clonotype was counted a few times. The gene calls are TRBV11-2 and TRBJ2-3; D is ambiguous. The germline V gene has CDR1 SGHAT and CDR2 FQNNGV. The ends were cut back, 0 bases at V and 2 bases at J, with 6 bases in the middle. The CDR3 sequence is 14 residues long. The CDR3 coding sequence is TGTGCCAGCAGCTTAGAGGCCCTCACAGATACGCAGTATTTT. The encoded protein is CASSLEALTDTQYF.

The CDR3 region has the DNA TGCAGCGTTCAGGGGACAGGGGAGACCCAGTACTTC. Residues: CSVQGTGETQYF. The rearrangement joins TRBV29-1 to TRBJ2-5; 9 bases agree with TRBD1. This CDR3 is 12 amino acids long. CDR1 is SQVTM, CDR2 ANQGSEA, per germline. J was trimmed by 5 bases and V by 5 bases; bases with no gene match: 3.

J is TRBJ2-1 and V is TRBV25-1, with 14 bases matching TRBD2. This CDR3 comprises 18 residues. V lost 3 bases to trimming and J lost 7 bases; unmatched junction nucleotides: 11. Germline V gene sequence: CDR1 MGHDK, CDR2 SYGVNS. The CDR3 spells CASSDRRLAGGNLNEQFF. The CDR3 DNA is TGTGCCAGCAGTGACCGCCGACTAGCGGGAGGGAATTTGAATGAGCAGTTCTTC.

A note on this clonotype: A much larger clone lies one base from this, so it may be a read error. The chain uses TRBV6-6 and TRBJ2-5; the D is unclear. The V gene lost 2 bases and the J gene lost 2 bases, with 3 bases spanning the gap. The CDR3 sequence is 12 residues long. CDR1 and CDR2 (germline): MNHNY, SVGAGI (reference sequence). The CDR3 DNA sequence: TGTGCCAGCAGTTACGGGCAAGAGACCCAGTACTTC. This sequence encodes CASSYGQETQYF.

This clonotype was picked up many times. The gene calls are TRBV29-1 and TRBJ1-5; the D gene is possibly TRBD1 (5 bases). V was trimmed by 0 bases and J by 6 bases, leaving 9 bases between them. CDR3 length: 13 amino acids. Germline V gene lookup returns CDR1 SQVTM and CDR2 ANQGSEA. The CDR3 here is CSVEEGRGQPQHF. CDR3 DNA sequence: TGCAGCGTTGAAGAGGGGCGGGGTCAGCCCCAGCATTTT.

The chain carries TRBV27 and TRBJ2-1, with TRBD1 identical over 9 bases. There are 14 residues in the CDR3. Germline CDR1 reads MNHEY; CDR2 reads SMNVEV (reference sequence). V trimming: 1 base; J trimming: 8 bases; junction bases outside the gene matches: 3. The CDR3 DNA sequence: TGTGCCAGCAGTTTATGGGACAGGGTTGATGAGCAGTTCTTC. It specifies CASSLWDRVDEQFF.